Here is one T cell receptor beta chain with its context. What it binds is not known. V was trimmed by 0 bases and J by 5 bases, leaving 21 bases between them. Germline values: CDR1 SGHRS, CDR2 YFSETQ. CDR3 size: 18 residues. PCR employed 60 Vbeta and 13 Jbeta primers. Profiling relied on immunoSEQ multiplex PCR, and the TCRdb table lists in-frame clones only, not all of them. The table includes more than 90,000 clones, 65% to 80% detected once. The data derive from a study of cytomegalovirus exposure and HLA in healthy donors. General study results and limits: Follow-up analysis found HLA locus-dependent TCR association rates, highest for DRB1 and lowest for HLA-C.

Material: PBMCs. The rearrangement joins TRBV5-1 to TRBJ2-1, with a tentative D call TRBD2 (6 bases). The clonotype comes from a human donor in good health. The CDR3 protein is CASSLVPSDPRVHNEQFF. The CDR3 DNA follows: TGCGCCAGCAGCTTGGTTCCTAGCGATCCACGGGTCCACAATGAGCAGTTCTTC.